These 13 T cell receptor beta chains came from one sample sequenced in a study of beta chain features in type 1 diabetes (dated by TCRdb to between 2018 and 2020). Library preparation was by the immunoSEQ multiplex PCR assay. The entire isolated RNA was reverse transcribed using the High Capacity cDNA Reverse Transcription Kit, and thus expressed TCRB transcripts were sequenced. TCRdb stores this immuneACCESS table with in-frame sequences only. Part of the clones is absent; in the studies checked, under half of the shortfall reflects unresolved V genes, and no reason is known for the rest. The sample table lists some 330,000 clones, about 10% of them with a count of one. The ten top clones hold approximately 0.016% of the sample. Sequencing used naive CD4+ T cells from blood. The cell subset or site label on this specimen signifies: true naive CD4+ T cells. The receptor set was obtained from a woman aged 25 to 39 in good health.

J is TRBJ1-4 and V is TRBV4-2; TRBD1 aligns across 9 bases. The CDR3 has 15 residues. CDR1 and CDR2 from the germline V gene are LGHNA and YNFKEQ. V was pared by 6 bases and J by 8 bases, with 10 bases of the junction left unmatched. The CDR3 spells CASSQGTGMGEKLFF. As DNA, the CDR3 is TGTGCCAGCAGTCAGGGGACAGGGATGGGCGAAAAACTGTTTTTT.

The chain recombines TRBV7-2 with TRBJ2-3, with 10 bases lining up with TRBD2. This CDR3 region has 15 residues. Germline-derived CDR1 and CDR2 are SGHTA and FQGNSA. The trim removed 1 base at V and 3 bases at J, leaving 1 base unmatched. CDR3 amino acids: CASSLVSGRTDTQYF. The CDR3 nucleotides read TGTGCCAGCAGCTTAGTTAGCGGGAGGACAGATACGCAGTATTTT.

This clone has just a few counts. The chain is built from TRBV6-5 and TRBJ1-2; D not resolved. Per the germline V gene, CDR1 is MNHEY and CDR2 is SVGAGI. The germline V and J ends were trimmed by 2 bases and 2 bases, with 6 bases remaining between them. The CDR3 consists of 13 residues. CDR3 DNA sequence: TGTGCCAGCAGTTACGGAGTGAACTATGGCTACACCTTC. It specifies CASSYGVNYGYTF.

V is TRBV9 and J is TRBJ2-1, with TRBD2 matching 7 bases. In germline, CDR1 is SGDLS, CDR2 YYNGEE. V gave up 2 bases and J gave up 5 bases; unmatched junction bases: 13. CDR3 length equals 17 residues. In DNA, the CDR3 is TGTGCCAGCAGCGTTGGGGCCCGGGGGGACTTTAACAATGAGCAGTTCTTC. Residues: CASSVGARGDFNNEQFF.

V gene TRBV6-6 combines with J gene TRBJ2-3; TRBD1 agrees at 8 bases. Germline CDR1 and CDR2: MNHNY and SVGAGI (reference sequence). J was trimmed by 1 base and V by 7 bases; bases with no gene match: 10. The CDR3 loop spans 16 amino acids. The CDR3 reads CASTDAGGEGTDTQYF. The CDR3 nucleotides are TGTGCCAGCACCGACGCAGGGGGCGAAGGCACAGATACGCAGTATTTT.

This clone was counted between two and nine times. The CDR3: CASSLGTVGSTDTQYF. The DNA of the CDR3 is TGTGCCAGCAGCTTAGGGACAGTGGGCTCTACAGATACGCAGTATTTT. The J gene is TRBJ2-3, the V gene TRBV7-2; the D gene is possibly TRBD1 (6 bases). V lost 1 base, J lost 3 bases, and 14 bases lay in between. There are 16 residues in the CDR3. Per the germline V gene, CDR1 is SGHTA and CDR2 is FQGNSA. Drawing the rest from reference TRBV7-2 and TRBJ2-3, the complete variable domain is GAGVSQSPSNKVTEKGKDVELRCDPISGHTALYWYRQSLGQGLEFLIYFQGNSAPDKSGLPSDRFSAERTGGSVSTLTIQRTQQEDSAVYLCASSLGTVGSTDTQYFGPGTRLTVL.

This clone was seen once. The chain employs TRBV11-3 and TRBJ1-3; no clear D gene. Germline V gene sequence: CDR1 SGHNT, CDR2 YENEEA. The CDR3 loop spans 14 amino acids. V dropped 8 bases and J dropped 2 bases, with 13 bases sitting between them. CDR3 sequence (DNA): TGTGCCAGCTCCGCTGGCGGGGCTGGAAACACCATATATTTT. Amino acid sequence: CASSAGGAGNTIYF.

The J gene is TRBJ2-7, the V gene TRBV7-2, with 9 positions matching TRBD1. Germline V gene lookup returns CDR1 SGHTA and CDR2 FQGNSA. There are 15 residues in the CDR3. V shed 0 bases, J shed 3 bases, and the junction held 3 bases outside the gene matches. The CDR3 loop is CASSLAGTGYYEQYF. The DNA for the CDR3 is TGTGCCAGCAGCTTAGCTGGGACAGGGTACTACGAGCAGTACTTC.

The chain carries TRBV7-2 and TRBJ2-5, with 10 bases identical to TRBD2. V trimming: 5 bases; J trimming: 1 base; junction bases outside the gene matches: 10. This CDR3 has 17 amino acids. Germline-derived CDR1 and CDR2 are SGHTA and FQGNSA. In DNA, the CDR3 is TGTGCCAGCAGCGACCGGACTAGCGGAACCTTCCAAGAGACCCAGTACTTC. Residues: CASSDRTSGTFQETQYF.

The rearrangement links TRBV5-1 to TRBJ2-3, with D perhaps TRBD2 (5 bases). Trimming left V 4 bases short and J 5 bases short, with 20 bases between. This CDR3 has 16 residues. Germline V gene sequence: CDR1 SGHRS, CDR2 YFSETQ. The chain's CDR3 is CASSKTPMGVKDTQYF. The CDR3 DNA sequence: TGCGCCAGCAGCAAAACCCCCATGGGAGTCAAAGATACGCAGTATTTT.

This clone was counted only a few times. The chain links TRBV29-1 to TRBJ2-3, with 9 bases that match TRBD2. The CDR3 extends over 14 amino acids. Losses at the gene ends were 1 base for V and 4 bases for J; bases not matched to a gene: 3. The germline gives CDR1 SQVTM, CDR2 ANQGSEA. For the CDR3, the DNA is TGCAGCGTTGAAGGCGGGAGGGCCTCAGATACGCAGTATTTT. Protein sequence: CSVEGGRASDTQYF.

The rearrangement links TRBV19 to TRBJ2-1, with 8 bases aligning to TRBD2. The V gene end was trimmed by 4 bases and the J gene end by 4 bases; junction bases not matched to a gene: 9. Germline V lookup: CDR1 LNHDA, CDR2 SQIVND (reference sequence). This CDR3 is 16 amino acids long. CDR3 in amino acids: CASSRSGGMGYNEQFF. CDR3 in DNA: TGTGCCAGTAGTAGAAGCGGGGGTATGGGTTACAATGAGCAGTTCTTC.

This clone was observed a few times. This sequence joins TRBV29-1 and TRBJ2-1; 11 bases are shared with TRBD1. Germline loops: CDR1 SQVTM, CDR2 ANQGSEA. Trimming took 1 base from V and 6 from J; bases not matched to a gene: 8. The CDR3 consists of 16 residues. This CDR3 reads CSVEVGGTGGFNEQFF. The CDR3 nucleotides read TGCAGCGTTGAAGTGGGCGGGACAGGGGGATTCAATGAGCAGTTCTTC.